The rows below give T cell receptor beta chains drawn from one sample of a study of graft-versus-host responses after intestinal transplantation. Antigens for these TCRs are unknown. Libraries were prepared by immunoSEQ multiplex PCR; TCRdb keeps only in-frame clonotypes and omits some of them. The table has fewer than 130,000 clones, around 93% seen once. The specimen was unstimulated CD8+ T cells sorted from spleen or lymph node cells, collected before intestinal transplant. These receptors all stem from a human donor who received an intestinal transplant. Each CDR3 is given with its conserved first and last residue. Each record gives: clone size, D gene, J gene, V gene, CDR3 protein, CDR3 DNA. D genes are given only for firm matches. Size tells how often a clone was seen (once, few, many) or the class of an expanded clone, and some rows leave it out.

-	-	TRBJ2-6	TRBV9	CASSENRASGANVLTF	TGTGCCAGCAGCGAGAATAGGGCCTCTGGGGCCAACGTCCTGACTTTC
-	-	TRBJ2-3	TRBV19	CASSIGSGSSTDTQYF	TGTGCCAGTAGTATCGGTAGCGGATCTAGCACAGATACGCAGTATTTT
-	TRBD2	TRBJ2-5	TRBV27	CASRLAGGQETQYF	TGTGCCAGTAGATTGGCGGGGGGCCAAGAGACCCAGTACTTC
-	TRBD1	TRBJ1-2	TRBV2	CASTLPLGTDYGYTF	TGTGCCAGCACTCTCCCCCTCGGGACAGATTATGGCTACACCTTC
-	-	TRBJ2-1	TRBV7-3	CASSLMPDLGRNEQFF	TGTGCCAGCAGCTTAATGCCGGACTTGGGCCGCAATGAGCAGTTCTTC
-	-	TRBJ1-1	TRBV6-5	CASSARGPEGTEAFF	TGTGCCAGCAGTGCAAGGGGCCCCGAGGGGACTGAAGCTTTCTTT
-	-	TRBJ2-5	TRBV29-1	CSVETGQGRGFQETQYF	TGCAGCGTTGAAACGGGGCAGGGAAGGGGATTCCAAGAGACCCAGTACTTC
-	-	TRBJ2-7	TRBV10-1	CASSEAGGAYEQYF	TGCGCCAGCAGTGAGGCGGGCGGCGCCTACGAGCAGTACTTC
-	TRBD2	TRBJ2-1	TRBV15	CATSRELAGSRNEQFF	TGTGCCACCAGCAGAGAGCTAGCGGGGAGCCGGAATGAGCAGTTCTTC
once	-	TRBJ2-7	TRBV11-3	CASSLVLTMADVSYEQYF	TGTGCCAGCAGCTTAGTTCTCACTATGGCGGACGTTTCCTACGAGCAGTACTTC
-	-	TRBJ1-1	TRBV6-1	CASSPPSMNTEAFF	TGTGCCAGCAGCCCCCCCAGCATGAACACTGAAGCTTTCTTT
-	-	TRBJ1-1	TRBV29-1	CSVSAPGLLNTEAFF	TGCAGCGTTTCTGCCCCGGGACTTCTGAACACTGAAGCTTTCTTT
few	-	TRBJ1-5	TRBV7-9	CASSLSGGDSNQPQHF	TGTGCCAGCAGCTTATCCGGGGGCGATAGCAATCAGCCCCAGCATTTT
-	-	TRBJ2-3	TRBV5-1	CASSPKSEGDTQYF	TGCGCCAGCAGCCCCAAAAGCGAGGGAGATACGCAGTATTTT
-	TRBD1	TRBJ1-2	TRBV7-9	CASTPGQNYGYTF	TGTGCCAGCACCCCGGGACAGAACTATGGCTACACCTTC
-	-	TRBJ2-7	TRBV19	CASRTGASEQYF	TGTGCCAGTAGGACGGGGGCAAGCGAGCAGTACTTC
-	TRBD2	TRBJ2-3	TRBV15	CATSSHWTSGDTQYF	TGTGCCACCAGCAGCCATTGGACTAGCGGTGATACGCAGTATTTT
-	TRBD2	TRBJ2-5	TRBV10-2	CASSERREGLETQYF	TGCGCCAGCAGTGAGCGGCGGGAGGGCCTGGAGACCCAGTACTTC
-	TRBD2	TRBJ2-3	TRBV10-3	CAISEGLAGALRTDTQYF	TGTGCCATCAGTGAGGGACTAGCGGGAGCCCTACGCACAGATACGCAGTATTTT
once	TRBD2	TRBJ2-7	TRBV7-9	CASSPGTSGLSYEQYF	TGTGCCAGCAGCCCCGGGACTAGCGGGCTCTCCTACGAGCAGTACTTC
-	TRBD1	TRBJ2-2	TRBV27	CASTSGGGELFF	TGTGCCAGCACGTCAGGGGGCGGGGAGCTGTTTTTT
-	-	TRBJ1-5	TRBV19	CASSHSPGGNQPQHF	TGTGCCAGTAGCCATAGCCCGGGTGGAAATCAGCCCCAGCATTTT
-	-	TRBJ2-5	TRBV5-6	CASSSLVVPQYF	TGTGCCAGCAGCTCCCTGGTAGTACCCCAGTACTTC
-	-	TRBJ2-7	TRBV2	CASSGVDVRSSYEQYF	TGTGCCAGCAGTGGAGTGGACGTTAGAAGCTCCTACGAGCAGTACTTC
-	-	TRBJ1-1	TRBV25-1	CASSESWGRAFF	TGTGCCAGCAGTGAAAGCTGGGGTAGAGCTTTCTTT
-	-	TRBJ1-2	TRBV2	CASSDIPNYGYTF	TGTGCCAGCAGTGACATTCCAAACTATGGCTACACCTTC
-	-	TRBJ1-1	TRBV6-6	CASSYSVDTEAFF	TGTGCCAGCAGTTACTCGGTGGACACTGAAGCTTTCTTT
-	TRBD2	TRBJ2-3	TRBV9	CASSVGAGSHTDTQYF	TGTGCCAGCAGCGTGGGAGCGGGATCACACACAGATACGCAGTATTTT
-	-	TRBJ2-2	TRBV5-1	CASSLSRAPTGELFF	TGCGCCAGCAGCTTGAGTAGGGCTCCCACCGGGGAGCTGTTTTTT
-	TRBD2	TRBJ2-5	TRBV4-1	CASSQGLAGETQYF	TGCGCCAGCAGCCAAGGACTAGCGGGAGAGACCCAGTACTTC
-	TRBD1	TRBJ2-1	TRBV16	CASSPRDRPYNEQFF	TGTGCCAGCAGCCCCCGGGACAGGCCTTACAATGAGCAGTTCTTC
-	-	TRBJ2-4	TRBV10-3	CAISTRGSIQYF	TGTGCCATCAGTACCAGGGGAAGCATTCAGTACTTC
once	TRBD1	TRBJ2-1	TRBV12-5	CASGLGNRGNEQFF	TGTGCTAGTGGTTTGGGTAACAGGGGGAATGAGCAGTTCTTC
-	-	TRBJ2-7	TRBV6-5	CASSYFRGAEEQYF	TGTGCCAGCAGTTACTTTAGGGGGGCGGAGGAGCAGTACTTC
-	TRBD2	TRBJ2-1	TRBV4-2	CASSQDLGREFEQFF	TGTGCCAGCAGCCAAGATTTGGGGCGGGAGTTTGAGCAGTTCTTC
-	TRBD1	TRBJ1-1	TRBV19	CASSADRGNTEAFF	TGTGCCAGTAGTGCGGACAGGGGAAACACTGAAGCTTTCTTT
-	-	TRBJ2-1	TRBV4-1	CASSLETGSYNEQFF	TGCGCCAGCAGTCTAGAGACCGGCTCCTACAATGAGCAGTTCTTC
-	-	TRBJ1-2	TRBV4-2	CASSQGTVYGYTF	TGTGCCAGCAGCCAAGGAACCGTCTATGGCTACACCTTC
-	-	TRBJ1-1	TRBV10-2	CASRNRADGTNTEAFF	TGCGCCAGCAGAAACAGGGCGGATGGTACGAACACTGAAGCTTTCTTT
-	-	TRBJ1-2	TRBV4-1	CASSQTGQRETFYGYTF	TGCGCCAGCAGCCAGACCGGACAGCGGGAGACATTCTATGGCTACACCTTC
-	-	TRBJ1-1	TRBV7-3	CASSPTSHTEAFF	TGTGCCAGCAGCCCGACGTCGCACACTGAAGCTTTCTTT
-	-	TRBJ2-1	TRBV7-9	CASSFQLDNEQFF	TGTGCCAGCAGCTTCCAACTGGACAATGAGCAGTTCTTC
-	-	TRBJ1-5	TRBV2	CASRRQGEGQPQHF	TGTGCCAGCAGACGGCAGGGTGAGGGGCAGCCCCAGCATTTT
-	-	TRBJ1-2	TRBV13	CASSLGAGDNYGYTF	TGTGCCAGCAGCTTAGGCGCGGGGGACAACTATGGCTACACCTTC
-	-	TRBJ1-2	TRBV6-1	CASSEGVSRINYGYTF	TGTGCCAGCAGTGAAGGGGTGAGCAGGATTAACTATGGCTACACCTTC
-	TRBD2	TRBJ2-7	TRBV5-1	CASSGEGAYEQYF	TGCGCCAGCAGTGGGGAGGGAGCCTACGAGCAGTACTTC
-	-	TRBJ1-3	TRBV9	CASSVRGGSGNTIYF	TGTGCCAGCAGCGTTAGGGGAGGCTCTGGAAACACCATATATTTT